Following are 17 T cell receptor beta chains from one sample sequenced in a study of blood T cell repertoires in COVID-19 (dated by TCRdb to 2018 to 2021). The library was made by the immunoSEQ multiplex PCR assay. As stored in TCRdb, this immuneACCESS dataset retains in-frame rearrangements with V and J assigned. A fraction of the clones does not appear; measured against another copy, unresolved V genes explain less than half of the discrepancy, and the remainder lacks a known reason. Present in this sample are some 300,000 clones, 88% of which were seen just once. The ten largest clones represent 2% to 2.5% of the sample. Sequencing input: PBMCs or T cells enriched from blood (not recorded which). Receptors were obtained from an older woman in a cohort exposed to, infected with or recovered from COVID-19 (not recorded which).

The chain links TRBV28 to TRBJ2-7, with unresolved D. Trimming shortened V by 5 bases and J by 4 bases, and 9 bases separated the two germline ends. Germline CDR1 MDHEN, CDR2 SYDVKM. This CDR3 is built from 12 residues. The CDR3 loop reads CASSHLNYEQYF. DNA for the CDR3: TGTGCCAGCAGTCACCTAAATTACGAGCAGTACTTC.

The count of this clone is one. This chain connects TRBV13 to TRBJ2-7; 9 bases align to TRBD1. The length of the CDR3 is 14 residues. In germline, CDR1 is PRHDT, CDR2 FYEKMQ (reference sequence). The junction had 6 bases not matched to a gene; V was cut back by 5 bases and J by 4 bases. The CDR3 DNA is TGTGCCAGCAGCCCCCGGGACAGGGTTTACGAGCAGTACTTC. It specifies CASSPRDRVYEQYF.

The chain couples TRBV6-5 to TRBJ1-5, with a weak D call TRBD1 (6 bases). V was pared by 8 bases and J by 3 bases, with 14 bases between. The CDR3 is 14 residues long. Germline V gene data show CDR1 as MNHEY and CDR2 as SVGAGI. Written as DNA, the CDR3 is TGTGCCAGCCAGGACAGTTTCATCAATCAGCCCCAGCATTTT. It codes for CASQDSFINQPQHF.

V usage is TRBV19 and J usage is TRBJ1-5; TRBD1 is a possible D gene (6 bases). Trimming removed 5 bases at V and 2 bases at J, with 16 bases between. Germline-derived CDR1 and CDR2 are LNHDA and SQIVND (reference sequence). There are 16 residues in the CDR3. The CDR3 loop is CASSPRGGSRNQPQHF. CDR3 nucleotide sequence: TGTGCCAGTAGTCCAAGGGGGGGGTCTCGCAATCAGCCCCAGCATTTT. The variable domain in full, completed from reference TRBV19 and TRBJ1-5, reads DGGITQSPKYLFRKEGQNVTLSCEQNLNHDAMYWYRQDPGQGLRLIYYSQIVNDFQKGDIAEGYSVSREKKESFPLTVTSAQKNPTAFYLCASSPRGGSRNQPQHFGDGTRLSIL.

The genes are TRBV5-6 and TRBJ1-4; D might be TRBD1 (5 bases). The germline V and J ends were trimmed by 3 bases and 5 bases, with 14 bases remaining between them. The CDR3 is 15 amino acids. Germline V CDR1 and CDR2: SGHDT, YYEEEE. The CDR3: CASSSVRQKNEKLFF. CDR3 in DNA: TGTGCCAGCAGCTCGGTGAGACAGAAAAATGAAAAACTGTTTTTT.

This chain uses TRBV28 with TRBJ2-7; tentatively, D is TRBD1 (6 bases). Trimming cost V 4 bases and J 2 bases, with 15 bases left between them. Germline assignment: CDR1 MDHEN and CDR2 SYDVKM. The CDR3 is 15 amino acids. The CDR3: CASSSSGHSPYEQYF. The DNA of the CDR3 is TGTGCCAGCAGTTCGTCGGGACACAGTCCCTACGAGCAGTACTTC.

A word on this clone: The same CDR3 arises from other DNA sequences in this sample as well. The V gene is TRBV7-3, the J gene TRBJ2-1, with 8 bases fitting TRBD2. The trim removed 5 bases at V and 1 base at J, leaving 4 bases unmatched. The CDR3 loop spans 15 amino acids. The germline CDR1 and CDR2 sequences are SGHTA and FQGTGA. The CDR3 protein is CASSPGGRSYNEQFF. CDR3 DNA sequence: TGTGCCAGCAGCCCGGGCGGGAGGTCCTACAATGAGCAGTTCTTC.

The V and J genes are TRBV28 and TRBJ1-1, with TRBD1 as a possible D gene (6 bases). Trimming cost V 10 bases and J 3 bases, with 12 bases left between them. The CDR3 totals 12 residues. Germline lookup yields CDR1 MDHEN and CDR2 SYDVKM. The CDR3 bases are TGTGCCACCACAGGGCTCTACACTGAAGCTTTCTTT. Protein product: CATTGLYTEAFF.

The gene calls are TRBV5-1 and TRBJ1-6; 9 positions match TRBD1. The germline V gene has CDR1 SGHRS and CDR2 YFSETQ. The V segment lost 3 bases and the J segment 5 bases; nucleotides outside the gene matches: 3. The CDR3 is 15 amino acids. Written as DNA, the CDR3 is TGCGCCAGCAGCTACGGGACAGGGAATAATTCACCCCTCCACTTT. This gives the protein CASSYGTGNNSPLHF.

J is TRBJ1-2 and V is TRBV7-2, with a tentative D call TRBD1 (6 bases). CDR1 and CDR2 from the germline V gene are SGHTA and FQGNSA. Trimming took off 5 bases at V and 0 bases at J, with 7 bases between the two ends. The CDR3 runs to 13 residues. The CDR3 DNA reads as TGTGCCAGCAGCGGACAGCCTAACTATGGCTACACCTTC. Encoded protein: CASSGQPNYGYTF.

V and J are TRBV30 and TRBJ2-5; 8 bases line up with TRBD2. Germline loops: CDR1 GTSNPN, CDR2 SVGIG (reference sequence). With V trimmed by 4 bases and J by 5 bases, 9 bases remained unmatched. The CDR3 has 14 amino acids. The chain's CDR3 is CAWTLEGLVETQYF. CDR3 nucleotide sequence: TGTGCCTGGACATTGGAGGGACTAGTGGAGACCCAGTACTTC.

The genes are TRBV10-3 and TRBJ1-1; TRBD1 agrees at 8 bases. CDR3 size: 16 residues. Germline V gene lookup returns CDR1 ENHRY and CDR2 SYGVKD. J was trimmed by 4 bases and V by 6 bases; bases with no gene match: 13. The CDR3 reads CAIRGLAGGDSTEAFF. CDR3 nucleotide sequence: TGTGCCATCAGGGGTTTGGCAGGGGGCGACAGCACTGAAGCTTTCTTT.

The chain is built from TRBV19 and TRBJ2-1, with 11 positions matching TRBD1. The CDR3 has 14 residues. V trimming: 5 bases; J trimming: 10 bases; junction bases outside the gene matches: 7. CDR1 is LNHDA and CDR2 is SQIVND in the germline V gene (reference sequence). The CDR3 nucleotides are TGTGCCAGTAGTGCAGGACAGGGGGCGGGGGAGCAGTTCTTC. Its protein product is CASSAGQGAGEQFF.

This clone is a singleton in its sample. The chain combines TRBV28 with TRBJ1-2, with D maybe TRBD1 (5 bases). V was pared by 6 bases and J by 8 bases, with 19 bases between. The CDR3 covers 14 residues. Per the germline V gene, CDR1 is MDHEN and CDR2 is SYDVKM. The CDR3 spells CASSPDWRGGGYTF. In DNA, the CDR3 is TGTGCCAGCAGCCCTGACTGGCGGGGCGGAGGCTACACCTTC.

This clone appeared once. This chain uses TRBV7-3 with TRBJ2-1; no clear D gene. The V and J ends lost 0 bases and 2 bases respectively, with 8 bases between them. The CDR3 totals 15 residues. Germline assignment: CDR1 SGHTA and CDR2 FQGTGA. The CDR3 sequence: CASSLTLPPYNEQFF. CDR3 nucleotides: TGTGCCAGCAGCTTAACCCTTCCCCCCTACAATGAGCAGTTCTTC.

With regard to this clone: In the same sample, other DNA sequences code for this CDR3. The rearrangement uses TRBV27 and TRBJ1-2; no clear D gene. CDR3 length equals 13 residues. Germline CDR1 and CDR2: MNHEY and SMNVEV (reference sequence). V dropped 4 bases and J dropped 4 bases, with 10 bases sitting between them. The CDR3 protein is CASSSTGSYGYTF. CDR3 sequence (DNA): TGTGCCAGCAGTTCAACGGGGTCCTATGGCTACACCTTC.

Only one count was recorded for this clone. This chain links TRBV4-1 with TRBJ2-2, with TRBD1 as a possible D gene (5 bases). Trimming took off 0 bases at V and 7 bases at J, with 9 bases between the two ends. The germline CDR1 and CDR2 sequences are MGHRA and YSYEKL. This CDR3 spans 14 amino acids. Here the CDR3 reads CASSQEKGFGELFF. For the CDR3, the DNA is TGCGCCAGCAGCCAAGAGAAGGGGTTCGGGGAGCTGTTTTTT.